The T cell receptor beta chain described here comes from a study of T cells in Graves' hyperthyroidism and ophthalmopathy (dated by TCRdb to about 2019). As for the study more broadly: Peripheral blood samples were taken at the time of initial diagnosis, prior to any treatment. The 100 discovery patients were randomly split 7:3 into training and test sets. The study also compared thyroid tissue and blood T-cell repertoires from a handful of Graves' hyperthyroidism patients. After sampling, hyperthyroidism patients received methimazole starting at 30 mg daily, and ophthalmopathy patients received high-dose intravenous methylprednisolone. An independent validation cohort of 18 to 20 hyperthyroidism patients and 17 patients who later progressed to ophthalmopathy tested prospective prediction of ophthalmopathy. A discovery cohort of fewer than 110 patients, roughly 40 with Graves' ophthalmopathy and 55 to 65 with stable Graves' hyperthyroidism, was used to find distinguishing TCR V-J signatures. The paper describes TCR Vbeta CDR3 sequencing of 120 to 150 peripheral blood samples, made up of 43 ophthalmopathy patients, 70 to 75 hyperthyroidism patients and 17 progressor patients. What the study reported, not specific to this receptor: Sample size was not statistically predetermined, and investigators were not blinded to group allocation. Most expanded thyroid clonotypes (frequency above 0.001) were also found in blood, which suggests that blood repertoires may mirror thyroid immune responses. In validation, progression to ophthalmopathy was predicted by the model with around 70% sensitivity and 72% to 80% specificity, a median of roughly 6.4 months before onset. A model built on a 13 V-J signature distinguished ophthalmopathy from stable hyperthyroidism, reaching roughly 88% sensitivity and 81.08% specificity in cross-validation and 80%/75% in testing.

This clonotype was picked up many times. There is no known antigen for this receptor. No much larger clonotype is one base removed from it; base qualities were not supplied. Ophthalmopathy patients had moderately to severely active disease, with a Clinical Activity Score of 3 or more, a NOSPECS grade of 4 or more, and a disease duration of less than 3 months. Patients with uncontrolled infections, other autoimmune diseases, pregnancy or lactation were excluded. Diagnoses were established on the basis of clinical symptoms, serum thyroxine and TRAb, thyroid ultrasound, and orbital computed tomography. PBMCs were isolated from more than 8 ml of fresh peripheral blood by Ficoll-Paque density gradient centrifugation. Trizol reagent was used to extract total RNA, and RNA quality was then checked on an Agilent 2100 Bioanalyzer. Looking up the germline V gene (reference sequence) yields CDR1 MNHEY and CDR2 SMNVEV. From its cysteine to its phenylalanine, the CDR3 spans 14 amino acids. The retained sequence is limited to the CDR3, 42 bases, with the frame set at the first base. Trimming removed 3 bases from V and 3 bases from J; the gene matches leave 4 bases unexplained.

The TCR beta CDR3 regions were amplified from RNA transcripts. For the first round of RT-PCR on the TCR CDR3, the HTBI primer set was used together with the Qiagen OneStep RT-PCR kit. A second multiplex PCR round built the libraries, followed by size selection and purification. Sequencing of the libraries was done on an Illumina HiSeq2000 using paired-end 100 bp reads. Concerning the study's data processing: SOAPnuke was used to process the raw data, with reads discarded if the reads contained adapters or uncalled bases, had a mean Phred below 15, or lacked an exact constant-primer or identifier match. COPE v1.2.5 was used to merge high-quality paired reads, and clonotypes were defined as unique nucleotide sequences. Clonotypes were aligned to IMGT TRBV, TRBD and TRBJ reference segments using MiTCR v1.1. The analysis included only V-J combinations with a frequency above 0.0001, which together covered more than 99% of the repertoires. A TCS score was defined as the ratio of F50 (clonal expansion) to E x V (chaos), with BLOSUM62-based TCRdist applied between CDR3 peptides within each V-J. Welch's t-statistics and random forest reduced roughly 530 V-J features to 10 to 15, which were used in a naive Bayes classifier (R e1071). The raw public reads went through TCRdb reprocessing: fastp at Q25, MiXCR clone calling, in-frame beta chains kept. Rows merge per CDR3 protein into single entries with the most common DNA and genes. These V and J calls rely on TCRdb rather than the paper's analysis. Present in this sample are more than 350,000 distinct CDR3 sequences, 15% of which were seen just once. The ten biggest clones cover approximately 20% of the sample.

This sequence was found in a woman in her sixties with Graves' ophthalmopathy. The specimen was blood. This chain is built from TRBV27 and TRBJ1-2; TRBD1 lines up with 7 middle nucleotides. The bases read TGTGCCAGCAGTTTGCGACAGGGTTACTATGGCTACACCTTC. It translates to CASSLRQGYYGYTF.